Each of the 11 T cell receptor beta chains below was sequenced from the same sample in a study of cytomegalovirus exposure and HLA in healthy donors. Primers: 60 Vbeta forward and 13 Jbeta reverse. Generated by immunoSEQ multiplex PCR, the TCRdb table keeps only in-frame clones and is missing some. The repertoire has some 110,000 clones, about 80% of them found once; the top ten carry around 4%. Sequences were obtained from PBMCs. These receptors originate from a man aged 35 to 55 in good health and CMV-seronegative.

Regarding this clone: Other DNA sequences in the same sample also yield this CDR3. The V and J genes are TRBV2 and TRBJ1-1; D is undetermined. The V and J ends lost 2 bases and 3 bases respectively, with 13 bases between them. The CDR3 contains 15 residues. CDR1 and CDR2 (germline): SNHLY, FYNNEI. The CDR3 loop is CASSESGWGDTEAFF. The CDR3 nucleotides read TGTGCCAGCAGTGAATCGGGGTGGGGAGACACTGAAGCTTTCTTT.

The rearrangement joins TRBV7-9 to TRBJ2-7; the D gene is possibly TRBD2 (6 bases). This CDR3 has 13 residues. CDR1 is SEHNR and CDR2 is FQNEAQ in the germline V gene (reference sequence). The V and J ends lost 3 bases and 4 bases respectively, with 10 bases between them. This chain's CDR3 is CASSFPGGYEQYF. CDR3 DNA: TGTGCCAGCAGCTTCCCAGGAGGGTACGAGCAGTACTTC.

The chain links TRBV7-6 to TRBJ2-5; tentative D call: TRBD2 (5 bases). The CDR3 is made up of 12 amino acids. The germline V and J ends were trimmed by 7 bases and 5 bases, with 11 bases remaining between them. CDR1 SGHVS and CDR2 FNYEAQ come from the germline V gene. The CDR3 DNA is TGTGCCAGCAATGGAGGCGGGGAGACCCAGTACTTC. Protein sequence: CASNGGGETQYF.

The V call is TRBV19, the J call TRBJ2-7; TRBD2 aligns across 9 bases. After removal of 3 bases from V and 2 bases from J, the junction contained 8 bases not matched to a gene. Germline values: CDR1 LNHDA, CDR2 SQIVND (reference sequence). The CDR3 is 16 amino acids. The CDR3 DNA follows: TGTGCCAGTAGTATCTTCAGCGGGGGGTCGGCCTACGAGCAGTACTTC. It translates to CASSIFSGGSAYEQYF.

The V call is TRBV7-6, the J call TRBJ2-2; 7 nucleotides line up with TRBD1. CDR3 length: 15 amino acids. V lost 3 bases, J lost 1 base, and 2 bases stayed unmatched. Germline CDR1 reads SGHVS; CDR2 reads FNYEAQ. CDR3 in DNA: TGTGCCAGCAGCTTCCGACAGGGGAACACCGGGGAGCTGTTTTTT. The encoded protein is CASSFRQGNTGELFF.

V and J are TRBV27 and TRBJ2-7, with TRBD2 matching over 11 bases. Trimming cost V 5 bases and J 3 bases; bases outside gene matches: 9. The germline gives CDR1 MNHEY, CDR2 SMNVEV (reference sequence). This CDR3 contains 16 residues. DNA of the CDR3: TGTGCCAGCAGTAACTCCCCCGGGACTAGCGGCTACGAGCAGTACTTC. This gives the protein CASSNSPGTSGYEQYF.

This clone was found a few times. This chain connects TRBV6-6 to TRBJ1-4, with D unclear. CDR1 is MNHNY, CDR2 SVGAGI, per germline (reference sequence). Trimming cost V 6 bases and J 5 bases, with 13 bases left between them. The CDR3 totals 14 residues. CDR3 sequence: CASSLRGPNEKLFF. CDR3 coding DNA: TGTGCCAGCAGCCTGCGTGGGCCCAATGAAAAACTGTTTTTT.

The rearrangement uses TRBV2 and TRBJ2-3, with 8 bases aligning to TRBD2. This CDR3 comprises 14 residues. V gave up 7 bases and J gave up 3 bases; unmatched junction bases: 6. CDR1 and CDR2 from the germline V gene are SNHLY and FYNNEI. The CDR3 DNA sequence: TGTGCCAGCACTATAGCGGGGTTAACAGATACGCAGTATTTT. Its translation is CASTIAGLTDTQYF.

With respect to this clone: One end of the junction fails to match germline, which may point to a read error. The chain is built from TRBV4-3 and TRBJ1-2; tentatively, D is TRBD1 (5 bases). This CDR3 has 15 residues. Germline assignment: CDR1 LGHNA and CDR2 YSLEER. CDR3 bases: TGCGCCAGCAGCCAAGGGAGGCTACGCGGGACTGATGTCGCCTTC. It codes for CASSQGRLRGTDVAF.

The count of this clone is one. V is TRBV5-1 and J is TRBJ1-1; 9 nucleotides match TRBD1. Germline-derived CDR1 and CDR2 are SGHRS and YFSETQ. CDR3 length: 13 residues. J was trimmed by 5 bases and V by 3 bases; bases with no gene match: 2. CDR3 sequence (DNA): TGCGCCAGCAGCTGGGGACAGGGAACTGAAGCTTTCTTT. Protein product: CASSWGQGTEAFF.

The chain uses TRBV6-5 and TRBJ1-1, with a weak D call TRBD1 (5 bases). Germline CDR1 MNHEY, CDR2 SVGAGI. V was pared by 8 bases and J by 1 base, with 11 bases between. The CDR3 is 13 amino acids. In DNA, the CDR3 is TGTGCCAGCTGCGGGGGAGCGAACACTGAAGCTTTCTTT. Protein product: CASCGGANTEAFF.